The table lists the clone carrying this T cell receptor (beta chain) with many counts. Its target is unknown. Arm-PCR of CDR3 regions and iRepertoire HTBI primers were used to build TCR beta libraries. Each CDR3 protein gets one entry after TCRdb re-called the multiplex PCR reads with MiXCR. The sample holds hundreds of thousands of distinct CDR3 sequences; more than 15% are singletons and the top ten take just under 25%. This sample stems from a study of regulatory T cells in long-lasting Graves disease. Study results and caveats: Among samples with persistent disease, TRBV28, TRBJ1-2 and TRBJ2-5 were favored.

Indicated time point: newly diagnosed GD, antithyroid drugs for less than 3 months. Preparation of the TCR library used RNA extracted from PBMCs. Trimming cost V 3 bases and J 4 bases; bases outside gene matches: 8. The germline V gene has CDR1 SGHKS and CDR2 YYEKEE (reference sequence). CDR3 length: 15 amino acids. The same data also contributed to another study, on T cells in Graves' hyperthyroidism and ophthalmopathy. That source notes: No progression to ophthalmopathy during 18 months of follow-up defined stable disease. HTBI primers were the set used in a first-round RT-PCR of the TCR CDR3. A 13 V-J signature model discriminated ophthalmopathy versus stable hyperthyroidism.

The sequence derives from a woman aged 35-65 years with Graves disease. Specimen: peripheral blood mononuclear cells (PBMCs), collected at new diagnosis, from a patient treated with antithyroid drugs. V is TRBV5-5 and J is TRBJ1-2, with 8 bases lining up with TRBD1. The CDR3 reads CASSSRTGQGYGYTF. CDR3 bases: TGTGCCAGCAGCTCTAGGACAGGGCAGGGCTATGGCTACACCTTC. The complete variable domain, with remaining parts taken from reference TRBV5-5 and TRBJ1-2, reads DAGVTQSPTHLIKTRGQQVTLRCSPISGHKSVSWYQQVLGQGPQFIFQYYEKEERGRGNFPDRFSARQFPNYSSELNVNALLLGDSALYLCASSSRTGQGYGYTFGSGTRLTVV.